Listed below are T cell receptor beta chains from one sample, sequenced in a study of OX40 agonist ivuxolimab in advanced cancers. The repertoire was sequenced with immunoSEQ multiplex PCR; TCRdb's copy has only in-frame clones and lacks some. This table holds about 94,000 clones, around nine tenths found once. Here the sequenced sample was CD4+ or CD8+ T cells sorted from blood, taken in a trial of the OX40 agonist ivuxolimab. These receptors all come from an adult with an advanced solid tumor such as melanoma, head and neck, liver or kidney cancer. The CDR3 runs from the conserved cysteine through the conserved F or W. The D gene is left open where the match is weak. Clone size is given for some rows only: seen once, a few or many times, or a class if the clone is expanded.

TRBD2,TRBJ2-7,-,TRBV6-5,CASSYTTSGGYEQYF,TGTGCCAGCAGTTACACCACTAGCGGGGGTTACGAGCAGTACTTC
TRBD2,TRBJ2-7,-,TRBV6-5,CASSYYSSGGYEQYF,TGTGCCAGCAGTTACTATTCCAGCGGGGGGTACGAGCAGTACTTC
TRBD1,TRBJ1-3,-,TRBV5-8,CASSHVDRGSSGNTIYF,TGTGCCAGCAGCCACGTAGACAGGGGTTCCTCTGGAAACACCATATATTTT
-,TRBJ2-5,-,TRBV6-4,CASSDSTDQETQYF,TGTGCCAGCAGTGACTCGACGGACCAAGAGACCCAGTACTTC
-,TRBJ1-6,few,TRBV19,CASSMGIRSPLHF,TGTGCCAGTAGTATGGGGATCCGGTCACCCCTCCACTTT
-,TRBJ1-5,-,TRBV6-1,CASSDRSLGRQPQHF,TGTGCCAGCAGTGATAGGTCTCTCGGGAGACAGCCCCAGCATTTT
-,TRBJ1-4,-,TRBV18,CASSPNIREIDGLFF,TGTGCCAGCTCACCTAACATCCGGGAGATCGACGGACTGTTTTTT
-,TRBJ2-7,-,TRBV29-1,CSVPGSRAGAEQYF,TGCAGCGTCCCCGGTAGCAGGGCTGGGGCCGAGCAGTACTTC
TRBD2,TRBJ2-7,-,TRBV11-2,CASSFAGVYEQYF,TGTGCCAGCAGCTTCGCGGGGGTCTACGAGCAGTACTTC
TRBD1,TRBJ1-3,-,TRBV7-6,CASARDSHSGNTIYF,TGTGCCAGCGCCCGGGACAGCCACTCTGGAAACACCATATATTTT